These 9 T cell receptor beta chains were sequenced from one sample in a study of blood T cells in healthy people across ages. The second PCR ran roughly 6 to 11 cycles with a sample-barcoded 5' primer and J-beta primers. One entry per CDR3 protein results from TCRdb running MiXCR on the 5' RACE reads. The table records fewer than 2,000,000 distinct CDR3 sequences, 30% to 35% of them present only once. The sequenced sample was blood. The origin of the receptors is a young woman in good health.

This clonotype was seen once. The CDR3 spells CSAKITGETQYF. The CDR3 bases are TGCAGTGCTAAAATCACAGGGGAGACCCAGTACTTC. The chain employs TRBV20-1 and TRBJ2-4; possible D gene TRBD1, 6 bases. With the DNA end fitting TRBJ2-5 better, the J assignment may be wrong. The CDR3 sequence is 12 residues long. Per the germline V gene, CDR1 is DFQATT and CDR2 is SNEGSKA (reference sequence).

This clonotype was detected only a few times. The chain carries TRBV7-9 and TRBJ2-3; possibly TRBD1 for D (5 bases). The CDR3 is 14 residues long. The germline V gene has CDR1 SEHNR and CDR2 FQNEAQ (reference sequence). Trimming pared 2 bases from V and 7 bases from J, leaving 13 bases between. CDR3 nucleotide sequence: TGTGCCAGCAGCTTAAGACAGATCGATTATACGCAGTATTTT. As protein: CASSLRQIDYTQYF.

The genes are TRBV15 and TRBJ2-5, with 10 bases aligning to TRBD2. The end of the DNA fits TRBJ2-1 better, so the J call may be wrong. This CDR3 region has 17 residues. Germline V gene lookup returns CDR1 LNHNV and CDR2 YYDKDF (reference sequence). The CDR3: CATSRDLAGVGSETQFF. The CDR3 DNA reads TGTGCCACCAGCAGAGATCTAGCGGGGGTCGGGTCAGAGACCCAGTTCTTC.

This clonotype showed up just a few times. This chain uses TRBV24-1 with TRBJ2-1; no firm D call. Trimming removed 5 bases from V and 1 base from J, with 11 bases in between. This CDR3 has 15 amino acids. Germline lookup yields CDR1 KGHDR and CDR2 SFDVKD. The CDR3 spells CATSVAGPSYNEQFF. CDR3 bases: TGTGCCACCAGTGTGGCCGGGCCTTCCTACAATGAGCAGTTCTTC.

In DNA, the CDR3 is TGTGCCAGTGGACGAGGGGAGGGCACTGAAGCTTTCTTT. Protein: CASGRGEGTEAFF. This chain uses TRBV6-5 with TRBJ1-1; D perhaps matches TRBD1 (5 bases). The CDR3 has 13 residues. V was clipped by 9 bases and J by 4 bases, with 15 bases between them. Germline-derived CDR1 and CDR2 are MNHEY and SVGAGI.

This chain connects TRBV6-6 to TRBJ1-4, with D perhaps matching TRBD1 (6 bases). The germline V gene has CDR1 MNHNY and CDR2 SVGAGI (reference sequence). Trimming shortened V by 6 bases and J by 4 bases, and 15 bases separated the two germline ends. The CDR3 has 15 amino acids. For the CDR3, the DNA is TGTGCCAGCAGCCCCCTGGACAGCTATAATGAAAAACTGTTTTTT. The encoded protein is CASSPLDSYNEKLFF.

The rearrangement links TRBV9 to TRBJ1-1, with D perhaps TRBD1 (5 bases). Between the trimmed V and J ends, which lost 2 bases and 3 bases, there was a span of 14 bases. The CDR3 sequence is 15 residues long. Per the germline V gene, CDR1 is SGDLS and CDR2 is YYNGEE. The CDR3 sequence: CASSVRDGIHTEAFF. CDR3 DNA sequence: TGTGCCAGCAGCGTCCGGGACGGCATACACACTGAAGCTTTCTTT.

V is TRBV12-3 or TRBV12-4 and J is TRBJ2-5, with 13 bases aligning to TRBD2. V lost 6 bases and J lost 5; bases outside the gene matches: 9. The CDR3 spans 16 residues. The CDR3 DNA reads TGTGCCAGCAGCCTAGAGGGACTAGCGGGACTCGAGACCCAGTACTTC. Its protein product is CASSLEGLAGLETQYF.

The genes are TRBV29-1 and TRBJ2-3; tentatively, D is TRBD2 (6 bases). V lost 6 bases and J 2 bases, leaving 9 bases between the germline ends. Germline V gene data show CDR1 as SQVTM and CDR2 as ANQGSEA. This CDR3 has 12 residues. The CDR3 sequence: CSVWDFTDTQYF. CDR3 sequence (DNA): TGCAGCGTCTGGGACTTCACAGATACGCAGTATTTT.